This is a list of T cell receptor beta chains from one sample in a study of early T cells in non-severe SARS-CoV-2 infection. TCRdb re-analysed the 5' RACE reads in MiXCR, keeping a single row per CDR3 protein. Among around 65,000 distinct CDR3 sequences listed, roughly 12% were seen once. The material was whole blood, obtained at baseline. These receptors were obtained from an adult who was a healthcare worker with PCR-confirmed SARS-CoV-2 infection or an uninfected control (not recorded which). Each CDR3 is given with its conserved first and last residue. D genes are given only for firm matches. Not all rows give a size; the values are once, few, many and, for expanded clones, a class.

CDR3nt: TGCAGCGTTGAAAAGGAACCGAACACTGAAGCTTTCTTT
CDR3aa: CSVEKEPNTEAFF
abundance: .
j_gene: TRBJ1-1
d_gene: .
v_gene: TRBV29-1

CDR3nt: TGTGCCAGCAGCTTAGTGGACCGTATGAACACTGAAGCTTTCTTT
CDR3aa: CASSLVDRMNTEAFF
abundance: few
j_gene: TRBJ1-1
d_gene: .
v_gene: TRBV7-9

CDR3nt: TGTGCCAGCAGCTTAGGACTAGCGGCCACAGATACGCAGTATTTT
CDR3aa: CASSLGLAATDTQYF
abundance: few
j_gene: TRBJ2-3
d_gene: TRBD2
v_gene: TRBV7-8

CDR3nt: TGTGCCAGCAGCCGGACAGTTTATTCACCCCTCCACTTT
CDR3aa: CASSRTVYSPLHF
abundance: few
j_gene: TRBJ1-6
d_gene: .
v_gene: TRBV27

CDR3nt: TGTGCCAGCAGCTTTTCAGGGAGCTATAATTCACCCCTCCACTTT
CDR3aa: CASSFSGSYNSPLHF
abundance: .
j_gene: TRBJ1-6
d_gene: .
v_gene: TRBV7-2

CDR3nt: TGTGCCAGCAGCGCGGACACCTACACCGGGGAGCTGTTTTTT
CDR3aa: CASSADTYTGELFF
abundance: few
j_gene: TRBJ2-2
d_gene: .
v_gene: TRBV7-9

CDR3nt: TGTGCCAGCAGCCTTCCGGAGCGCATCAATGAGCAGTTCTTC
CDR3aa: CASSLPERINEQFF
abundance: many
j_gene: TRBJ2-1
d_gene: .
v_gene: TRBV7-9

CDR3nt: TGTGCCAGCAGCTGGCAGACCGGGGACAGGGAAGCTTTCTTT
CDR3aa: CASSWQTGDREAFF
abundance: few
j_gene: TRBJ1-1
d_gene: TRBD1
v_gene: TRBV11-2

CDR3nt: TGTGCCAGTAGTATTATGGCAGGGAGCAACTCCTATAATTCACCCCTCCACTTT
CDR3aa: CASSIMAGSNSYNSPLHF
abundance: few
j_gene: TRBJ1-6
d_gene: .
v_gene: TRBV19

CDR3nt: TGTGCCAGCAGCGCAGAACTAGCGTCCTCCTACGAGCAGTACTTC
CDR3aa: CASSAELASSYEQYF
abundance: once
j_gene: TRBJ2-7
d_gene: TRBD2
v_gene: TRBV7-2

CDR3nt: TGTGCCAGCAGCTTAGACCGGACCGCGAACACCGGGGAGCTGTTTTTT
CDR3aa: CASSLDRTANTGELFF
abundance: many
j_gene: TRBJ2-2
d_gene: .
v_gene: TRBV7-9

CDR3nt: TGCAGTGCTAGAGTGGAGAGCAGCTCCTACAATGAGCAGTTCTTC
CDR3aa: CSARVESSSYNEQFF
abundance: .
j_gene: TRBJ2-1
d_gene: .
v_gene: TRBV20-1

CDR3nt: TGTGCCAGCAGCGATCCGGGGAGGGGGAGCTACAATGAGCAGTTCTTC
CDR3aa: CASSDPGRGSYNEQFF
abundance: .
j_gene: TRBJ2-1
d_gene: .
v_gene: TRBV11-2

CDR3nt: TGTGCCAGCTCACTCAACGTTCTTAGCACAGATACGCAGTATTTT
CDR3aa: CASSLNVLSTDTQYF
abundance: .
j_gene: TRBJ2-3
d_gene: .
v_gene: TRBV18

CDR3nt: TGCAGTGCAACGGACAGGGAGGGACCCCAGCATTTT
CDR3aa: CSATDREGPQHF
abundance: many
j_gene: TRBJ1-5
d_gene: TRBD1
v_gene: TRBV20-1

CDR3nt: TGTGCTAGCGGGGTGACTAGCGGCCAGGTCGGTGAGCAGTTCTTC
CDR3aa: CASGVTSGQVGEQFF
abundance: .
j_gene: TRBJ2-1
d_gene: TRBD2
v_gene: TRBV19

CDR3nt: TGCAGTGCTAGAGATCCCAGGGTGGATACGCAGTATTTT
CDR3aa: CSARDPRVDTQYF
abundance: many
j_gene: TRBJ2-3
d_gene: .
v_gene: TRBV20-1

CDR3nt: TGTGCCAGCAGCCCGGGACGGTTTTCTGCAGATACGCAGTATTTT
CDR3aa: CASSPGRFSADTQYF
abundance: .
j_gene: TRBJ2-3
d_gene: .
v_gene: TRBV6-2/TRBV6-3